The 10 T cell receptor beta chains given below trace back to one sample, sequenced in a study of T cells in tuberculosis. Measured with immunoSEQ multiplex PCR; TCRdb has only the in-frame clones, and not every one. The data hold 25,000 to 30,000 clones, with approximately 90% observed a single time. Time point in this sample: new active TB diagnosis, blood taken before or within 7 days of starting treatment. The sample in question was PBMCs, obtained at tuberculosis diagnosis. The receptor source for this set is an adult with tuberculosis.

Here the CDR3 reads CASSQARQGANYGYTF. The CDR3 DNA reads as TGTGCCAGCAGCCAAGCCCGACAGGGAGCTAACTATGGCTACACCTTC. J is TRBJ1-2 and V is TRBV9; 7 positions agree with TRBD1. The CDR3 is made up of 16 amino acids. V lost 4 bases, J lost 0 bases, and 9 bases stayed unmatched. Germline assignment: CDR1 SGDLS and CDR2 YYNGEE.

This sequence joins TRBV12-5 and TRBJ2-7; no clear D gene. The CDR3 consists of 12 residues. Trimming stripped 1 base from V and 3 bases from J, with 4 bases between. Germline CDR1 and CDR2: LGHNT and FRNRAP. Written as DNA, the CDR3 is TGTGCTAGTGGTTTGGCTAACTACGAGCAGTACTTC. It translates to CASGLANYEQYF. Full variable domain (rest looked up from reference TRBV12-5 and TRBJ2-7): DARVTQTPRHKVTEMGQEVTMRCQPILGHNTVFWYRQTMMQGLELLAYFRNRAPLDDSGMPKDRFSAEMPDATLATLKIQPSEPRDSAVYFCASGLANYEQYFGPGTRLTVT.

The chain is built from TRBV7-2 and TRBJ2-1; 7 nucleotides agree with TRBD2. Germline-derived CDR1 and CDR2 are SGHTA and FQGNSA. This CDR3 contains 18 residues. V gave up 1 base and J gave up 4 bases; unmatched junction bases: 13. CDR3 sequence: CASSLDPPGLLIYNEQFF. The CDR3 region has the DNA TGTGCCAGCAGCTTAGATCCTCCGGGACTACTGATTTACAATGAGCAGTTCTTC.

The rearrangement joins TRBV7-2 to TRBJ1-1, with D perhaps TRBD1 (5 bases). Germline V gives CDR1 SGHTA, CDR2 FQGNSA. V lost 1 base and J lost 4, with 16 bases in between. The length of the CDR3 is 16 residues. CDR3 residues: CASSLGLGGLGTEAFF. DNA of the CDR3: TGTGCCAGCAGCTTAGGTCTCGGGGGTTTGGGCACTGAAGCTTTCTTT.

V gene TRBV7-9 combines with J gene TRBJ2-1; D remains unclear. The CDR3 extends over 12 amino acids. Per germline, CDR1 SEHNR and CDR2 FQNEAQ (reference sequence). V was cut by 3 bases and J by 7 bases, with 7 bases left in between. CDR3 in amino acids: CASSFSQNEQFF. The CDR3 bases are TGTGCCAGCAGCTTCTCTCAGAATGAGCAGTTCTTC.

V is TRBV5-6 and J is TRBJ1-2, with D perhaps matching TRBD1 (5 bases). This CDR3 is 14 amino acids long. Trimming shortened V by 5 bases and J by 4 bases, and 15 bases separated the two germline ends. In germline, CDR1 is SGHDT, CDR2 YYEEEE. CDR3 bases: TGTGCCAGCAGAGATTTTGGGGGACTCTATGGCTACACCTTC. It specifies CASRDFGGLYGYTF.

This chain uses TRBV7-9 with TRBJ2-3; 7 nucleotides line up with TRBD2. Trimming removed 5 bases from V and 3 bases from J; junction bases left unmatched: 5. Germline-derived CDR1 and CDR2 are SEHNR and FQNEAQ (reference sequence). This CDR3 spans 14 amino acids. CDR3 bases: TGTGCCAGCAGCCGCTGCGGGAGTACAGATACGCAGTATTTT. This sequence encodes CASSRCGSTDTQYF.

This rearrangement joins TRBV19 to TRBJ1-5; 7 bases agree with TRBD1. Trimming at V came to 8 bases and at J to 1 base, leaving 14 bases not matched to a gene. The CDR3 has 17 residues. Germline CDR1 LNHDA, CDR2 SQIVND (reference sequence). CDR3 sequence (DNA): TGTGCCAGTTCCGGGACAGCATCCTATCGGAGCAATCAGCCCCAGCATTTT. It is translated as CASSGTASYRSNQPQHF.

The chain has TRBV30 and TRBJ1-2, with 10 bases aligning to TRBD1. Trimming cost V 7 bases and J 5 bases; bases outside gene matches: 10. The CDR3 extends over 14 amino acids. Germline V gene data show CDR1 as GTSNPN and CDR2 as SVGIG (reference sequence). CDR3: CAFRDRGAFYGYTF. For the CDR3, the DNA is TGTGCCTTCCGGGACAGGGGCGCCTTTTATGGCTACACCTTC.

The CDR3: CASGGQGSYEQYF. CDR3 nucleotides: TGTGCCAGCGGAGGACAGGGATCCTACGAGCAGTACTTC. V is TRBV2 and J is TRBJ2-7, with 8 positions matching TRBD1. V shed 8 bases, J shed 1 base, and the junction held 4 bases outside the gene matches. This CDR3 contains 13 residues. Germline CDR1 SNHLY, CDR2 FYNNEI.